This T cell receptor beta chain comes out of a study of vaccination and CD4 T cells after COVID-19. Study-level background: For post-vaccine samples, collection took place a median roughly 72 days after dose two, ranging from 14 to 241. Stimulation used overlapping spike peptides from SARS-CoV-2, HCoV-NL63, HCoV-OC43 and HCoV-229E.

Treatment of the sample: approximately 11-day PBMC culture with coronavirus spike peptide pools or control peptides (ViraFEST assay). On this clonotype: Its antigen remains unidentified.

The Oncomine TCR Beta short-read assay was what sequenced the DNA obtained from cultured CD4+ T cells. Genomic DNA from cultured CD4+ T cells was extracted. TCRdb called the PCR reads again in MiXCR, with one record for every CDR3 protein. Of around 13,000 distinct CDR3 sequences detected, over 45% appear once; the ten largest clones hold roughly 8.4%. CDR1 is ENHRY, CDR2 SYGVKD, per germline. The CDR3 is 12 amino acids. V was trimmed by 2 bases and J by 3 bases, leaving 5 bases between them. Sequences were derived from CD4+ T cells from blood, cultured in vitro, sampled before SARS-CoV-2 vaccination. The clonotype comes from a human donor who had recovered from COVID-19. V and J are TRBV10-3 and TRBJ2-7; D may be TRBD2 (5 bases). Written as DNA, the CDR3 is TGTGCCATCAGTGAGGGGAGCTACGAGCAGTACTTC. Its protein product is CAISEGSYEQYF.